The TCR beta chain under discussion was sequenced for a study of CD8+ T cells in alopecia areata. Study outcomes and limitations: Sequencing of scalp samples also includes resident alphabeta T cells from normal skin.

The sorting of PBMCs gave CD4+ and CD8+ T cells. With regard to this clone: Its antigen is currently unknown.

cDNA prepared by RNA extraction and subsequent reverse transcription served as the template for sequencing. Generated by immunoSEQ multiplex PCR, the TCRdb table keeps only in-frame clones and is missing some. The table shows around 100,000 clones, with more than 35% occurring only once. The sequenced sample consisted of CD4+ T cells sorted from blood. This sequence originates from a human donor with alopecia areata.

The CDR3 spells CASSEFRTGGKETQYF. CDR3 DNA: TGTGCCAGCAGTGAATTCCGGACAGGCGGCAAAGAGACCCAGTACTTC. The chain employs TRBV2 and TRBJ2-5; 7 bases line up with TRBD1. This CDR3 contains 16 residues. V trimming: 2 bases; J trimming: 3 bases; junction bases outside the gene matches: 9. Germline CDR1 and CDR2: SNHLY and FYNNEI.